This TCR beta chain comes out of a study of metastatic and nonmetastatic thyroid tumors (dated by TCRdb to 2018 to 2021). The study in broad terms: For patients with malignant and with benign thyroid disease, the researchers compared repertoires between peripheral blood samples and tumor or nodule tissue samples. The paper as a whole reports these results and caveats: TCR beta diversity was reported as significantly higher in malignant tumors than in benign nodules, in both blood and tumor samples.

This clone is assessed as medium-sized (0.01 to 0.1%). The antigen it recognizes is unknown. Per-base quality was not reported, and no clone a single base away is much larger than it. Library construction relied on PCR. Sequencing took place on an Illumina HiSeq 4000. High-throughput sequencing was used to profile the CDR3 region of the TCR beta-chain in every patient. The original methods were these. A classifier to discriminate distant-metastatic papillary thyroid cancer patients was built from CDR3 differences across clinicopathological groups. The Shannon index was used to assess repertoire diversity, and the Morisita-Horn index was used to assess tumor-blood repertoire similarity. The public reads were quality trimmed at Q25 with fastp and then assembled into clones with MiXCR by TCRdb, keeping productive beta chains. These V and J calls originate from TCRdb's pipeline instead of the authors' own analysis. This sample is represented by approximately 3,600 clones; 35% of them were singletons. The ten largest clonotypes hold approximately 14% of the sample.

No treatment had been received by any patient before thyroid surgery. Using T-cell receptor beta sequencing, the study looked back at clinical samples from patients collected from the early 2010s to the late 2010s. V gives up 7 bases and J gives up 5 bases, and the segment between their germline ends measures 16 bases. The CDR3 contains 14 residues, cysteine and phenylalanine counted. This entry keeps only the CDR3 DNA: 42 bases, framed from base 1. CDR1 and CDR2 are read off the germline V gene (reference sequence) as MNHEY and SMNVEV. This TCR derives from a male donor with papillary thyroid cancer or a benign thyroid nodule (not recorded which). Some clones in this sample may be carry-over from other donors' samples. Here the chain combines TRBV27 and TRBJ2-3; matching of 6 bases hints at TRBD1 as the D gene. The source material was adjacent normal tissue. The nucleotide sequence is TGTGCCAGCAAGGTGGGGACACTCATAGATACGCAGTATTTT. The translation is CASKVGTLIDTQYF.